The 15 T cell receptor beta chains listed next were all sequenced from one sample in a study of OX40 agonist ivuxolimab in advanced cancers. Using immunoSEQ multiplex PCR, the repertoire was profiled, and TCRdb retains in-frame clones only, with some absent. The sample consists of 30,000 to 35,000 clones, approximately 90% of them appearing once. The material was CD4+ or CD8+ T cells sorted from blood, obtained in a trial of the OX40 agonist ivuxolimab. Source of these receptors: an adult with an advanced solid tumor such as melanoma, head and neck, liver or kidney cancer.

V gene TRBV5-1 combines with J gene TRBJ1-4; TRBD1 agrees at 12 bases. V trimming: 6 bases; J trimming: 2 bases; junction bases outside the gene matches: 2. CDR3 length equals 15 residues. CDR1 is SGHRS, CDR2 YFSETQ, per germline. The DNA of the CDR3 is TGCGCCAGCAAAGGGACAGGGGGCACTAATGAAAAACTGTTTTTT. Its protein is CASKGTGGTNEKLFF.

The CDR3 DNA reads as TGTGCCAGCAGCTTATGGGGGAACACTGAAGCTTTCTTT. It codes for CASSLWGNTEAFF. The chain recombines TRBV7-3 with TRBJ1-1; D not certain. The V gene's germline CDR1 is SGHTA and CDR2 FQGTGA. V lost 2 bases to trimming and J lost 1 base, with 5 bases between them. The CDR3 totals 13 residues.

V and J are TRBV20-1 and TRBJ2-7, with D unclear. Trimming left V 6 bases short and J 2 bases short, with 8 bases between. CDR3 length equals 11 residues. Looked up from germline, CDR1 is DFQATT and CDR2 is SNEGSKA (reference sequence). The CDR3 DNA reads TGCAGTGCCCCTCGGCCCTACGAGCAGTACTTC. This gives the protein CSAPRPYEQYF.

This clone has more than one count but fewer than ten. The V call is TRBV7-9, the J call TRBJ2-2; 12 bases fit TRBD2. The germline V gene has CDR1 SEHNR and CDR2 FQNEAQ (reference sequence). V lost 1 base, J lost 6 bases, and 3 bases stayed unmatched. The CDR3 is made up of 16 amino acids. The CDR3 protein is CASSLGLAGEAGELFF. The DNA of the CDR3 is TGTGCCAGCAGCTTAGGACTAGCGGGAGAGGCCGGGGAGCTGTTTTTT.

V and J are TRBV18 and TRBJ1-1, with TRBD1 matching over 10 bases. CDR3 length: 16 residues. Germline V gene data show CDR1 as KGHSH and CDR2 as LQKENI. V shed 3 bases, J shed 5 bases, and the junction held 9 bases outside the gene matches. DNA of the CDR3: TGTGCCAGCTCACCTCAGCCGGGACAGGGGACTACTGAAGCTTTCTTT. This encodes CASSPQPGQGTTEAFF.

The V gene is TRBV19, the J gene TRBJ1-1; D ambiguous. The germline gives CDR1 LNHDA, CDR2 SQIVND (reference sequence). Trimming stripped 5 bases from V and 4 bases from J, with 11 bases between. The CDR3 has 13 residues. The CDR3 region is CASSDRQRTEAFF. CDR3 sequence (DNA): TGTGCCAGTAGTGATCGGCAGCGCACTGAAGCTTTCTTT.

The chain recombines TRBV18 with TRBJ2-1; 9 bases agree with TRBD2. The CDR3 contains 16 residues. The J segment lost 6 bases and the V segment lost 4 bases, leaving 10 bases of the junction unmatched. Germline CDR1 is KGHSH and CDR2 is LQKENI. The chain's CDR3 is CASSQIAGVGSNEQFF. The CDR3, as DNA: TGTGCCAGCTCACAGATAGCGGGAGTTGGTTCCAATGAGCAGTTCTTC.

This rearrangement joins TRBV9 to TRBJ2-3; D is unresolved. The V gene's germline CDR1 is SGDLS and CDR2 YYNGEE. The CDR3 is made up of 16 amino acids. V gave up 3 bases and J gave up 4 bases, with 18 bases separating them. CDR3 residues: CASSAPEVFWPDTQYF. The CDR3 nucleotides read TGTGCCAGCAGCGCTCCCGAGGTCTTTTGGCCAGATACGCAGTATTTT.

The rearrangement links TRBV11-2 to TRBJ2-3, with D hard to call. CDR1 and CDR2 (germline): SGHAT, FQNNGV. The CDR3 loop spans 16 amino acids. The V and J ends lost 1 base and 2 bases respectively, with 13 bases between them. CDR3 protein: CASSLGSGTHTDTQYF. Written as DNA, the CDR3 is TGTGCCAGCAGCTTAGGGTCGGGCACACACACAGATACGCAGTATTTT.

This clone was seen only a few times. The chain couples TRBV7-3 to TRBJ2-7; 7 bases align to TRBD1. The CDR3 spans 15 residues. The germline V gene encodes CDR1 SGHTA and CDR2 FQGTGA. After removal of 5 bases from V and 5 bases from J, the junction contained 12 bases not matched to a gene. CDR3 residues: CASSRDGQASDEQYF. DNA for the CDR3: TGTGCCAGCAGCAGGGACGGACAGGCCTCTGACGAGCAGTACTTC. Filled out from reference TRBV7-3 and TRBJ2-7, the complete variable domain reads GAGVSQTPSNKVTEKGKYVELRCDPISGHTALYWYRQSLGQGPEFLIYFQGTGAADDSGLPNDRFFAVRPEGSVSTLKIQRTERGDSAVYLCASSRDGQASDEQYFGPGTRLTVT.

In nucleotides, the CDR3 is TGTGCCAGCAGCCCGAGGGGCCAAGAGACCCAGTACTTC. This translates into CASSPRGQETQYF. This chain joins TRBV13 and TRBJ2-5; either TRBD1 or TRBD2 may supply D (5 bases each). Trimming pared 5 bases from V and 1 base from J, leaving 8 bases between. Germline V gives CDR1 PRHDT, CDR2 FYEKMQ (reference sequence). The CDR3 length is 13 residues.

The chain links TRBV7-6 to TRBJ1-1, with a tentative D call TRBD1 (6 bases). The CDR3 runs to 16 residues. In germline, CDR1 is SGHVS, CDR2 FNYEAQ. V was pared by 4 bases and J by 0 bases, with 15 bases between. The CDR3 DNA reads TGTGCCAGCAGCTACGACTCCGGGACACTGAACACTGAAGCTTTCTTT. Its protein is CASSYDSGTLNTEAFF.

Regarding this clone: The germline gene is not matched at one end of the junction; a read error may be the cause. This chain uses TRBV2 with TRBJ2-2; 9 bases map to TRBD1. This CDR3 is built from 18 residues. Per germline, CDR1 SNHLY and CDR2 FYNNEI. The CDR3 region has the DNA TGTGCCAGCAGGGAAGCGTGGGGACAGGGAAGGGACACCGGGGAGCTGTTTTTT. It is translated as CASREAWGQGRDTGELFF.

This chain connects TRBV28 to TRBJ1-4; unclear D gene. Germline lookup yields CDR1 MDHEN and CDR2 SYDVKM. The CDR3 length is 12 residues. Trimming removed 8 bases at V and 5 bases at J, with 9 bases between. The DNA for the CDR3 is TGTGCCAGCGGCCTCGCCAATGAAAAACTGTTTTTT. Amino acids: CASGLANEKLFF.

This clone was observed a few times. V is TRBV2 and J is TRBJ2-1, with unresolved D. This CDR3 is 11 amino acids long. V was trimmed by 6 bases and J by 4 bases, leaving 4 bases between them. The germline CDR1 and CDR2 sequences are SNHLY and FYNNEI. The CDR3 region has the DNA TGTGCCAGCAGAACATACAATGAGCAGTTCTTC. It codes for CASRTYNEQFF.